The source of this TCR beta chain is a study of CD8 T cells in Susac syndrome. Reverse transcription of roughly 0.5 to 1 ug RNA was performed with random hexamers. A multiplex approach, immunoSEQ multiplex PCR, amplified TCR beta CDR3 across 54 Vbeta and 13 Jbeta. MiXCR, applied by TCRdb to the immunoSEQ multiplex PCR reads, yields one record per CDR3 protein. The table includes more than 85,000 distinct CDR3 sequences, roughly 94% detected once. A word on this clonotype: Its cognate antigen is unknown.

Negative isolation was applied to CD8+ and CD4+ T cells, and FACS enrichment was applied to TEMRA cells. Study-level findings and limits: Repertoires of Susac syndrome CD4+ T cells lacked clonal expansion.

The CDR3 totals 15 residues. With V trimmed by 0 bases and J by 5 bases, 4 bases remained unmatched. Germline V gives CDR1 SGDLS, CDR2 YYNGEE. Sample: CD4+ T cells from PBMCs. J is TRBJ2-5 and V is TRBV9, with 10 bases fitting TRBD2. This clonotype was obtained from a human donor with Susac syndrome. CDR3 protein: CASSVAGTSDETQYF. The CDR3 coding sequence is TGTGCCAGCAGCGTAGCCGGGACTAGCGATGAGACCCAGTACTTC.